This TCR beta chain was profiled in a study of blood T cells in healthy people across ages. Sample-barcoded 5' priming and a J-beta primer mix drove a second PCR of about 7 to 11 cycles. Every sample gave at least 3 million paired-end reads containing CDR3. TCRdb reprocessed the 5' RACE reads with MiXCR, giving one entry per CDR3 protein. The table lists 630,000 or so distinct CDR3 sequences, approximately 30% of them singletons. Whole-study findings and limits: The long-lived group displayed more naive CD4+ cells, plus higher diversity, than the aged donors did. TCR beta diversity tracked closely with naive T cell percentage. Per million T cells, the diversity of TCR beta decreased roughly linearly as age advanced.

The CDR3 has 17 residues. Germline lookup yields CDR1 SGHRS and CDR2 YFSETQ. Of note for this clonotype: Its antigen remains unknown. At one end, the junction sequence differs from germline, possibly due to a read error.

The chain combines TRBV5-1 with TRBJ2-7; a possible D gene is TRBD2 (6 bases). The J call may be incorrect, as the DNA end agrees better with TRBJ2-4. Sequencing was performed on blood. This receptor was identified in a woman over 75 in good health. For the CDR3, the DNA is TGTGCCAGCAGCTACTTTTCGGGAGATGAGGCCAAAAACATTCAGTACTTC. Residues: CASSYFSGDEAKNIQYF.